The entry below describes one TCR beta chain. CDR1 and CDR2 (germline): DFQATT, SNEGSKA (reference sequence). The CDR3 loop spans 13 amino acids. Trimming cost V 3 bases and J 7 bases, with 10 bases left between them. This sample stems from a study of blood T cell repertoires in COVID-19. Study-level information: Whether acute or convalescent, the COVID-19 samples came from the United States, Italy and Spain. Sources were T cells, B-cell-depleted T cells, or PBMCs; the material itself was cDNA or gDNA.

Under the authors' procedure: From reference gene primer amplification, estimates of nucleated cell counts were derived. Profiling relied on immunoSEQ multiplex PCR, and the TCRdb table lists in-frame clones only, not all of them. That table is the source of V, J and clone size, and D and trimming were worked out from the DNA. The table lists roughly 150,000 clones, around 89% of them singletons. The source material was peripheral blood. V is TRBV20-1 and J is TRBJ1-6; perhaps TRBD1 as D (5 bases). The clonotype was recovered from a woman aged 40 to 49 with acute or convalescent COVID-19. The CDR3 bases are TGCAGTGCTAGTGAAACAGGCAATTCACCCCTCCACTTT. It codes for CSASETGNSPLHF.